The clone carrying this T cell receptor beta chain has more than one count but fewer than ten. Its matching antigen is unknown. The data stem from a study of T-cell memory formation after mild COVID-19. Study at large: TCR clustering was largely donor specific.

Trimming pared 4 bases from V and 5 bases from J, leaving 15 bases between. The germline gives CDR1 SGHRS, CDR2 YFSETQ. CDR3 length: 14 amino acids. One entry per CDR3 protein results from TCRdb running MiXCR on the 5' RACE reads. The table shows around 200,000 distinct CDR3 sequences, with approximately 16% occurring only once. Broader study findings: Of the contracting clones, CD4+ ones lay mainly in CM and EM, and CD8+ ones in EMRA. Clones that got smaller from day 15 to 85 had even CD4/CD8, while clones growing later tipped toward CD4+.

The sequence derives from an adult woman who had mild COVID-19 (a few samples of this study predate the infection). Cell type and time point are not known. The sequencing input was PBMCs or a T cell subset sorted from them (not recorded which). The V call is TRBV5-1, the J call TRBJ1-1; weak D call: TRBD1 (5 bases). CDR3 sequence: CASSVGDGGTEAFF. CDR3 sequence (DNA): TGCGCCAGCAGCGTAGGAGACGGGGGGACTGAAGCTTTCTTT.